Listed below are T cell receptor beta chains from one sample, sequenced in a study of blood T cell repertoires in COVID-19. Sequencing used immunoSEQ multiplex PCR; TCRdb keeps in-frame clones, though not all of them. The table has about 270,000 clones, 82% seen once; the top ten hold approximately 3.1%. Sample: peripheral blood. These receptors were taken from a woman aged 18-35 years with acute or convalescent COVID-19. CDR3s include the opening cysteine and the closing phenylalanine or tryptophan. The D gene is left open where the match is weak. Clone size, where shown, is once, few, many, or a class for clones that have expanded.

>.|TRBJ2-7|TRBV12-5|once
TGTGCTAGTGGGACAGGCCTGGAGCAGTACTTC
CASGTGLEQYF
>TRBD1|TRBJ2-7|TRBV6-5|.
TGTGCCAGCAGTTACCCCGACAGGGCTTACCAGCAGTACTTC
CASSYPDRAYQQYF
>TRBD2|TRBJ2-1|TRBV7-2|.
TGTGCCAGCAGCCCCCGTGGTGGGGCCGGGACTAACAATGAGCAGTTCTTC
CASSPRGGAGTNNEQFF
>TRBD1|TRBJ2-7|TRBV14|.
TGTGCCAGCAGTCGGCAGGGGGCCCCCCTCGAGCAGTACTTC
CASSRQGAPLEQYF
>TRBD2|TRBJ2-1|TRBV30|.
TGTGCCTGGAGTGGACTAGCGGGAGTATCTAGTGAGCAGTTCTTC
CAWSGLAGVSSEQFF
>TRBD1|TRBJ2-7|TRBV7-2|.
TGTGCCAGCAGCCTGGGACAGAAAACTTACGAGCAGTACTTC
CASSLGQKTYEQYF
>.|TRBJ2-1|TRBV7-8|.
TGTGCCAGCAGCCTCCCCCGTCCCCTCAATGAGCAGTTCTTC
CASSLPRPLNEQFF
>.|TRBJ2-7|TRBV28|.
TGTGCCAGCAGTTTACGGATGACAGGAGGCTACGAGCAGTACTTC
CASSLRMTGGYEQYF
>.|TRBJ1-1|TRBV5-8|.
TGTGCCAGCAGCTTGGCGGGGGAGGGGCCTATTAACACTGAAGCTTTCTTT
CASSLAGEGPINTEAFF
>.|TRBJ2-7|TRBV4-3|once
TGCGCCAGCAGCCAGGGATTCAGGGATGAACGCGAGCAGTACTTC
CASSQGFRDEREQYF
>.|TRBJ1-2|TRBV9|.
TGTGCCAGCAGCGTAGCCGGGGAACTCTATGGCTACACCTTC
CASSVAGELYGYTF
>.|TRBJ2-7|TRBV28|.
TGTGCCAGCACTTGGCGGGAAGGCGAAATAGGCTACGAGCAGTACTTC
CASTWREGEIGYEQYF
>.|TRBJ1-3|TRBV30|.
TGTGCCTGGACCTGGGGGGGCACTGGAAACACCATATATTTT
CAWTWGGTGNTIYF
>TRBD1|TRBJ1-5|TRBV30|few
TGTGCCTGGAGTGACTACAGGGGGGCTAGCAATCAGCCCCAGCATTTT
CAWSDYRGASNQPQHF
>.|TRBJ2-1|TRBV3-1/TRBV3-2|.
TGTGCCAGCAGCCGAGCTGGGGCTTGCTCCTACAATGAGCAGTTCTTC
CASSRAGACSYNEQFF
>TRBD1|TRBJ1-5|TRBV5-1|once
TGCGCCAGCAGCTTGGGGACAGGGTCCAATCAGCCCCAGCATTTT
CASSLGTGSNQPQHF
>TRBD2|TRBJ2-5|TRBV5-1|once
TGCGCCAGCAGCTTCGTAGGCGGGAGTGCAGAGACCCAGTACTTC
CASSFVGGSAETQYF
>.|TRBJ2-2|TRBV4-3|.
TGCGCCAGCAGCCCAATAGCAAAGTCGAACACCGGGGAGCTGTTTTTT
CASSPIAKSNTGELFF
>TRBD1|TRBJ1-1|TRBV14|.
TGTGCCAGCAGGGGACAGCTGAACACTGAAGCTTTCTTT
CASRGQLNTEAFF
>TRBD2|TRBJ2-7|TRBV5-4|.
TGTGCCAGCAGCGGAAGACTAGCGGGAGTTGACGAGCAGTACTTC
CASSGRLAGVDEQYF
>.|TRBJ2-5|TRBV6-5|.
TGTGCCAGCAGCCCCGCCGGAGGGCAAGAGACCCAGTACTTC
CASSPAGGQETQYF
>.|TRBJ2-7|TRBV19|.
TGTGCCAGTAGCCTTAGGACAGCAGGCTCCTACGAGCAGTACTTC
CASSLRTAGSYEQYF
>.|TRBJ1-2|TRBV7-2|.
TGTGCCAGCAGCTTAGATCAAGGAGCTTATGGCTACACCTTC
CASSLDQGAYGYTF
>TRBD1|TRBJ1-2|TRBV12-5|.
TGTGCTAGTGGTTTGGTACAGGGGGGAGGAAACTATGGCTACACCTTC
CASGLVQGGGNYGYTF
>.|TRBJ1-5|TRBV7-8|.
TGTGCCAGCAGCGCGGGGGGGTATAGCAATCAGCCCCAGCATTTT
CASSAGGYSNQPQHF
>.|TRBJ1-1|TRBV4-3|.
TGCGCCAGCAGCCAAGATAGCCAAGGAGCCCCCACTGAAGCTTTCTTT
CASSQDSQGAPTEAFF
>.|TRBJ2-3|TRBV13|.
TGTGCCAGCAGCCCCGTGTCGACAGATACGCAGTATTTT
CASSPVSTDTQYF
>TRBD1|TRBJ1-1|TRBV5-1|.
TGCGCCAGCAGCCCAGGACAGGGAAACACTGAAGCTTTCTTT
CASSPGQGNTEAFF
>TRBD2|TRBJ2-7|TRBV6-6|.
TGTGCCAGCAGCCCCTCGAGCGGGAGACTCTCCTACGAGCAGTACTTC
CASSPSSGRLSYEQYF
>.|TRBJ1-1|TRBV18|.
TGTGCCAGCTCACCCAGGGCGGATGGGAACACTGAAGCTTTCTTT
CASSPRADGNTEAFF
>.|TRBJ1-1|TRBV4-1|.
TGCGCCAGCAGCCACTCGGGAGCCAGAACCGGTCAGAACACTGAAGCTTTCTTT
CASSHSGARTGQNTEAFF
>TRBD1|TRBJ1-5|TRBV27|.
TGTGCCAGCAGTGACAGGGGGTTATCGGGTCAGCCCCAGCATTTT
CASSDRGLSGQPQHF
>TRBD2|TRBJ2-7|TRBV5-1|.
TGCGCCAGCCAATCGACTAGCGGGAGCTCCTACGAGCAGTACTTC
CASQSTSGSSYEQYF
>.|TRBJ1-5|TRBV15|once
TGTGCCACCAGCAGCTATCTCCTCATGACAGGAAGTAGCAATCAGCCCCAGCATTTT
CATSSYLLMTGSSNQPQHF
>.|TRBJ1-3|TRBV5-1|.
TGCGCCAGCAGCCTCGGTCAATCCTCTGGAAACACCATATATTTT
CASSLGQSSGNTIYF
>.|TRBJ2-4|TRBV6-2/TRBV6-3|.
TGTGCCAGCAGCTCACTACTTGGCCTCTCTGGCGTGGGAAACATTCAGTACTTC
CASSSLLGLSGVGNIQYF
>.|TRBJ1-1|TRBV6-5|.
TGTGCCAGCAGTTACTATGGGAGGGACACTGAAGCTTTCTTT
CASSYYGRDTEAFF
>.|TRBJ1-1|TRBV6-5|once
TGTGCCAGCAGTTACTCGAGCTTCGGGGGGACTGAAGCTTTCTTT
CASSYSSFGGTEAFF
>.|TRBJ2-6|TRBV11-3|.
TGTGCCAGCAGCTCCGGACTCGGCTCTGGGGCCAACGTCCTGACTTTC
CASSSGLGSGANVLTF
>.|TRBJ1-1|TRBV4-3|.
TGCGCCAGCAGCCAAGGGACTCATGCTACTGAAGCTTTCTTT
CASSQGTHATEAFF
>TRBD1|TRBJ1-4|TRBV6-1|once
TGTGCCAGCAGTGAAGCGGTGGGACAGGGGAATGAAAAACTGTTTTTT
CASSEAVGQGNEKLFF
>TRBD2|TRBJ2-3|TRBV7-9|.
TGTGCCAGCAGCCTAGGACTAGCGGGTCGCCGCACAGATACGCAGTATTTT
CASSLGLAGRRTDTQYF
>.|TRBJ2-7|TRBV3-1/TRBV3-2|.
TGTGCCAGCAGCCAAGAGCCGTACGGTATTATAACCTACGAGCAGTACTTC
CASSQEPYGIITYEQYF
>.|TRBJ1-5|TRBV19|.
TGTGCCAGTAGTATAACCCCTCCTGGCAACAATCAGCCCCAGCATTTT
CASSITPPGNNQPQHF
>TRBD2|TRBJ2-2|TRBV7-2|.
TGTGCCAGCAGCTTAACCGGGACTAGTCGAACCGGGGAGCTGTTTTTT
CASSLTGTSRTGELFF
>.|TRBJ1-6|TRBV11-2|.
TGTGCCAGCAGCTTAGATCGACCGAGGAGCTCCTATAATTCACCCCTCCACTTT
CASSLDRPRSSYNSPLHF
>TRBD1|TRBJ2-1|TRBV5-1|.
TGCGCCAGCAGCCCCGGGACAGGGGTCTCGTATGAGCAGTTCTTC
CASSPGTGVSYEQFF